This T cell receptor beta chain was captured in a study of vaccination and CD4 T cells after COVID-19. Noted treatment: approximately 10-day PBMC culture with coronavirus spike peptide pools or control peptides (ViraFEST assay). Cultured CD4+ T cell DNA underwent sequencing with the Oncomine TCR Beta short-read assay. TCRdb independently ran MiXCR on the PCR reads; one entry per CDR3 protein. The sample lists about 15,000 distinct CDR3 sequences; around 40% were seen once. This clonotype has only a few counts. Its specificity is not known. CDR3 length: 13 residues. Trimming removed 1 base from V and 0 bases from J, with 5 bases in between. Germline assignment: CDR1 DFQATT and CDR2 SNEGSKA (reference sequence).

The chain joins TRBV20-1 to TRBJ2-3; D remains unclear. The origin of this receptor is a human donor with COVID-19. Material: cultured CD4+ T cells from blood. The CDR3 DNA is TGCAGTGCTAGAGCACCCAGCACAGATACGCAGTATTTT. Amino acid sequence: CSARAPSTDTQYF.